These 2 T cell receptor beta chains share one sample of origin, sequenced in a study of a mutant IDH1 vaccine in newly diagnosed glioma. Time point of the sample: week 5, during vaccination. Mutant IDH1 20-mer peptide, at 300 ug, made up each vaccine dose, with topical imiquimod. The antigens of these receptors remain unknown. The table came from immunoSEQ multiplex PCR; TCRdb's copy has only in-frame clones and leaves some out. Among 30,000 to 40,000 clones listed, 56% were seen once. This material consisted of PBMCs, taken from a glioma patient whose treatment included an IDH1 peptide vaccine. The origin of the receptors is a woman aged 18-30 years with glioma.

This clone was counted between two and nine times. The V gene is TRBV6-6, the J gene TRBJ1-3; no clear D. Germline-derived CDR1 and CDR2 are MNHNY and SVGAGI (reference sequence). There are 15 residues in the CDR3. Trimming took 7 bases from V and 0 from J, leaving 13 bases between them. CDR3 sequence reads: CASTHAGNSGNTIYF. The CDR3 DNA sequence: TGTGCCAGCACCCACGCCGGAAACTCTGGAAACACCATATATTTT.

The V and J genes are TRBV30 and TRBJ2-3, with D unresolved. The V and J ends lost 7 bases and 6 bases respectively, with 11 bases between them. The CDR3 covers 11 residues. CDR1 is GTSNPN, CDR2 SVGIG, per germline (reference sequence). The DNA of the CDR3 is TGTGCCTCGGAGTGGGCCGATACGCAGTATTTT. This codes for CASEWADTQYF.